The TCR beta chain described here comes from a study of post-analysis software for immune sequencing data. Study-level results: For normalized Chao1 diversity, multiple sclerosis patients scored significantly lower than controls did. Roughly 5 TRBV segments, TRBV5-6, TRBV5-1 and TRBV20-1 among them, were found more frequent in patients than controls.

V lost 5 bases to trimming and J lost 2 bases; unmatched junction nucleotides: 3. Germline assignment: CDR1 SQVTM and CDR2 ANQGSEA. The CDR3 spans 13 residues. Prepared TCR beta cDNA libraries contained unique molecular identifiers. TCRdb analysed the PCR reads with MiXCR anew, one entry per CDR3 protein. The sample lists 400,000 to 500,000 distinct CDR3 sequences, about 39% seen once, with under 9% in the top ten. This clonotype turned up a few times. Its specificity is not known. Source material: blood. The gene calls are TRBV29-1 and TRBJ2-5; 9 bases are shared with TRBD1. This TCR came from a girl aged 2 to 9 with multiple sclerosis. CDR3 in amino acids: CSVRTGEQETQYF. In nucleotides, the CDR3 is TGCAGCGTTCGGACAGGGGAACAAGAGACCCAGTACTTC.